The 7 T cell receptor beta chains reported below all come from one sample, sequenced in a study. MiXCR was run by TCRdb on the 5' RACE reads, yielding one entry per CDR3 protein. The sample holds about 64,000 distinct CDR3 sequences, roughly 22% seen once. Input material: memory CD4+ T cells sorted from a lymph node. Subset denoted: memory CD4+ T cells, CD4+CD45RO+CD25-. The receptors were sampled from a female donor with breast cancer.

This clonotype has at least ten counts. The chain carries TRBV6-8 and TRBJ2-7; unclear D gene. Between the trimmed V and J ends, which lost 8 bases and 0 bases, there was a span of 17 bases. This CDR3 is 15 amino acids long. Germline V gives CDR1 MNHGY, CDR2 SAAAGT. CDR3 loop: CASFFCRLTSYEQYF. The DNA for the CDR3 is TGTGCCAGCTTTTTCTGTCGACTCACCTCCTACGAGCAGTACTTC.

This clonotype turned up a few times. DNA for the CDR3: TGTGCCAGCAGCTTAGCGCTAGCGGTTCGAGGGAAGCAGTTCTTC. Protein sequence: CASSLALAVRGKQFF. The chain combines TRBV7-9 with TRBJ2-1, with 7 bases that match TRBD2. The germline V gene has CDR1 SEHNR and CDR2 FQNEAQ (reference sequence). The CDR3 consists of 15 residues. Trimming took 0 bases from V and 11 from J; bases not matched to a gene: 10.

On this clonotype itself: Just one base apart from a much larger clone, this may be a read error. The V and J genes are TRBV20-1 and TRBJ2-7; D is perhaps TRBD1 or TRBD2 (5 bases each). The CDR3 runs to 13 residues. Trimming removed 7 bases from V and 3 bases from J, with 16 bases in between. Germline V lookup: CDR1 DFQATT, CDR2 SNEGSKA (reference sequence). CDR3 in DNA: TGCAGTGTCTTGTCGGGACGGGACTACGAGCAGTACTTC. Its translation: CSVLSGRDYEQYF.

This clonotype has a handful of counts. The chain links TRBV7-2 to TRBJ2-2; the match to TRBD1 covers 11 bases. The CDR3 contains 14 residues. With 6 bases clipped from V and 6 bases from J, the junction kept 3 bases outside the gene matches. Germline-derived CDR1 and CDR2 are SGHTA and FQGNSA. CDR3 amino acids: CASRGTGGAGELFF. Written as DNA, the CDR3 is TGTGCCAGCAGGGGGACAGGGGGGGCCGGGGAGCTGTTTTTT.

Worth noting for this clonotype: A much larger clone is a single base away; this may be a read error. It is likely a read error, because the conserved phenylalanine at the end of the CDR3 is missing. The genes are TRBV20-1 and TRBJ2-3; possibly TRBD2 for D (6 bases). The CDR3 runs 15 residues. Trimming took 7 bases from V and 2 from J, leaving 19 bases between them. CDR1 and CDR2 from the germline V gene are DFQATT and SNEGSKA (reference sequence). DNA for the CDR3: TGCAGTGGGGCGAGTCTAGCGTTACACACAGATACGCAGTATCTT. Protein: CSGASLALHTDTQYL.

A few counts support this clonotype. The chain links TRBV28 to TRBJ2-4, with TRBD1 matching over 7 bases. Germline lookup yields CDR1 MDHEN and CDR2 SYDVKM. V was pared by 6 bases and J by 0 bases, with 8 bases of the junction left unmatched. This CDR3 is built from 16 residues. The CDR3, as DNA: TGTGCCAGCAGAACCTCGGGACAGCTAGCCAAAAACATTCAGTACTTC. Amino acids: CASRTSGQLAKNIQYF.

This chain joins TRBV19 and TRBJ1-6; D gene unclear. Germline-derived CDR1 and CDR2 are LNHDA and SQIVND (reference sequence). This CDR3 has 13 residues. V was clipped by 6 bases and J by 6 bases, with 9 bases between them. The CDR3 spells CASRPGINSPLHF. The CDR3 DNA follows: TGTGCCAGTAGGCCTGGCATTAATTCACCCCTCCACTTT.